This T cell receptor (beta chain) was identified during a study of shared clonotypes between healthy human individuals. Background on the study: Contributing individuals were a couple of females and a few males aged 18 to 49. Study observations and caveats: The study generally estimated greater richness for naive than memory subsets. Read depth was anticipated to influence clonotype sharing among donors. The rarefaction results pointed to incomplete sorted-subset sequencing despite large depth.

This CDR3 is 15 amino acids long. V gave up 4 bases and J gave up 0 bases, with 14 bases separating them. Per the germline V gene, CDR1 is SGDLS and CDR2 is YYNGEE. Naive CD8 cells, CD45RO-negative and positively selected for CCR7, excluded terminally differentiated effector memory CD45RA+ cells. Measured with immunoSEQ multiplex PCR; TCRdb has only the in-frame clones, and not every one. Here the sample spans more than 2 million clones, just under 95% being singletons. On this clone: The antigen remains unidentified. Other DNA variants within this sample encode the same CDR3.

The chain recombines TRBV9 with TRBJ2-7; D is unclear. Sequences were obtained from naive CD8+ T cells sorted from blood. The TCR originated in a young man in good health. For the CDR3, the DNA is TGTGCCAGCAGCCCCTCCCCAGCTAGCTCCTACGAGCAGTACTTC. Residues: CASSPSPASSYEQYF.